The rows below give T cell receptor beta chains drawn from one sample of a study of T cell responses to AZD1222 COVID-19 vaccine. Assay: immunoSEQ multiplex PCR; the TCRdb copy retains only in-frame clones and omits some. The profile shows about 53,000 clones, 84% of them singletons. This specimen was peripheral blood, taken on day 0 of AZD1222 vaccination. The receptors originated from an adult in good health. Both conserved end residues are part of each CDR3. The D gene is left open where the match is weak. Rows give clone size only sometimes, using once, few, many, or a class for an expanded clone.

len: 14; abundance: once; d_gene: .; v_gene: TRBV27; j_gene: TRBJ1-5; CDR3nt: TGTGCCAGCAGTGTCCTGGACGGGGATCAGCCCCAGCATTTT; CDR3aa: CASSVLDGDQPQHF
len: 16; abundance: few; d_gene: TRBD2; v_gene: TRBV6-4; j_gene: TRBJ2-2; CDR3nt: TGTGCCAGCAGTGCCGAATTAGCGGGAGGACGCGGGGAGCTGTTTTTT; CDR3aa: CASSAELAGGRGELFF
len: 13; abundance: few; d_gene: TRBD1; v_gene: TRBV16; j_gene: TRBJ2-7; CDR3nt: TGTGCCAGCAGCCAGAGGACAGGGCGCGAGCAGTACTTC; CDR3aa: CASSQRTGREQYF
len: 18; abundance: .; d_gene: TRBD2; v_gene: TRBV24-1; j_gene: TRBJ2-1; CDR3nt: TGTGCCACCAGTGATTCCCGTACTAGCGGGAGAGGTTTGAATGAGCAGTTCTTC; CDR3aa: CATSDSRTSGRGLNEQFF
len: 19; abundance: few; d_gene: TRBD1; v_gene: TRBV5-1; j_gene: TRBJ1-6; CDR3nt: TGCGCCAGCAGCTTGGAGCCAGGGGGCGATGTATCCTATAATTCACCCCTCCACTTT; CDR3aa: CASSLEPGGDVSYNSPLHF
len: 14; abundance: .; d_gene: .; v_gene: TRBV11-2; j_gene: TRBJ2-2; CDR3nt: TGTGCCAGCAGCCTAGGACAAGGCACCGGGGAGCTGTTTTTT; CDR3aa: CASSLGQGTGELFF
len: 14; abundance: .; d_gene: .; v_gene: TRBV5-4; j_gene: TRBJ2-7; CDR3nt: TGTGCCAGCAGTATACAAACAGGGTCCTACGAGCAGTACTTC; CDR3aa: CASSIQTGSYEQYF
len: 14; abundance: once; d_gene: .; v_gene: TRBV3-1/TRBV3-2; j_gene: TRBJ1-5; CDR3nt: TGTGCCAGCAGCCAAAACAGGGCCAATCAGCCCCAGCATTTT; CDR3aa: CASSQNRANQPQHF
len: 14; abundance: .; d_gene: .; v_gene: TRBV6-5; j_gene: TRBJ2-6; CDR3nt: TGTGCCAGCGGCGTGACAACTGGGGCCAACGTCCTGACTTTC; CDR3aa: CASGVTTGANVLTF
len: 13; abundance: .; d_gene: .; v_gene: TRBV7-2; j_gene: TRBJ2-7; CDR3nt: TGTGCCAGCAGCTTAGCCGGGGATCGAGAGCAGTACTTC; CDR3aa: CASSLAGDREQYF
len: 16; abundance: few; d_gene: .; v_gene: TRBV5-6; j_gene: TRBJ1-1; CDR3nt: TGTGCCAGCAGCTTGGTATCCTCAGGGGCGAGAACTGAAGCTTTCTTT; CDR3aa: CASSLVSSGARTEAFF
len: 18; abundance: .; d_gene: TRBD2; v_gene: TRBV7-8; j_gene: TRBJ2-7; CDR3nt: TGTGCCAGCAGCTCATCCGTATCGGGACTAGCGAACTCCTACGAGCAGTACTTC; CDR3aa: CASSSSVSGLANSYEQYF
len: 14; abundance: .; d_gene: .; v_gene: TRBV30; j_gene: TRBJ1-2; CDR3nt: TGTGCCTGGAGTGTACAAGCAGGGCCCTATGGCTACACCTTC; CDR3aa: CAWSVQAGPYGYTF
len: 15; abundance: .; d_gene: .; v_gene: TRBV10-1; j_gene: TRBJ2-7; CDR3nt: TGCGCCAGCAGCTTCTCTGGCGGAGAAACCTACGAGCAGTACTTC; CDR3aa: CASSFSGGETYEQYF
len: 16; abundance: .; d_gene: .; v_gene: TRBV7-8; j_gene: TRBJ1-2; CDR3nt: TGTGCCAGCAGCTTAGCCTTTAGGACGAATGCCCCTGGCTACACCTTC; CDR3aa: CASSLAFRTNAPGYTF
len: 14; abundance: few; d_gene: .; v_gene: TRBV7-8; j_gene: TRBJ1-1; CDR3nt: TGTGCCAGCAGCTCGGGACGGATGAACACTGAAGCTTTCTTT; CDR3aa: CASSSGRMNTEAFF
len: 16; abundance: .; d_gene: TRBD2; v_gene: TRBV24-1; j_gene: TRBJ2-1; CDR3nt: TGTGCCACCAGTGATTTGCGCCTAGCGGAGGCGAATGAGCAGTTCTTC; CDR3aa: CATSDLRLAEANEQFF
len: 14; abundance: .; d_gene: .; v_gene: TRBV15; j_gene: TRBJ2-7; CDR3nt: TGTGCCACCAGCAGAAATACAGGGCCCTACGAGCAGTACTTC; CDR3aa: CATSRNTGPYEQYF
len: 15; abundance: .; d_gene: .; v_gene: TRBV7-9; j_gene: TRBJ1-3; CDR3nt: TGTGCCAGCAGCGCTTCAGCCAGCCCTGGAAACACCATATATTTT; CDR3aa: CASSASASPGNTIYF
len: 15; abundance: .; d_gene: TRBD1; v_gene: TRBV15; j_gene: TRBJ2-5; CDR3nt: TGTGCCACCAGCAGTAGAGACAGGGGTTTCGAGACCCAGTACTTC; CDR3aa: CATSSRDRGFETQYF
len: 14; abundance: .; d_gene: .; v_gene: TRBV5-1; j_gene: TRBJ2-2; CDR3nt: TGCGCCAGCAGACCGAGCGAAACCACCGGGGAGCTGTTTTTT; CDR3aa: CASRPSETTGELFF
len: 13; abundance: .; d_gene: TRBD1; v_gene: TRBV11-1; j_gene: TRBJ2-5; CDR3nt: TGTGCCAGCAGGGCGACAGGGGTAGAGACCCAGTACTTC; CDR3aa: CASRATGVETQYF
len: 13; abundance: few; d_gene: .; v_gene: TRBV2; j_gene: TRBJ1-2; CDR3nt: TGTGCCAGCAGTCTAGAAAGCAACTATGGCTACACCTTC; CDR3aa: CASSLESNYGYTF
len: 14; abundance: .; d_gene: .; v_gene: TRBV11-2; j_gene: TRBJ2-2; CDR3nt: TGTGCCAGCAGCACGGACAGTTCAACCGGGGAGCTGTTTTTT; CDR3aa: CASSTDSSTGELFF
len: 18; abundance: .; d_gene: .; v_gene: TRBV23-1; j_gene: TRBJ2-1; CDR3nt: TGCGCCAGCAGTCCCCCCGTCCCCAGCTATAGCTCCTACAATGAGCAGTTCTTC; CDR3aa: CASSPPVPSYSSYNEQFF
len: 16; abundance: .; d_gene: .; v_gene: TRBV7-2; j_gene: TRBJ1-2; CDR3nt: TGTGCCAGCAGCGCCCCAGGGAGAACACATAACTATGGCTACACCTTC; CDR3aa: CASSAPGRTHNYGYTF
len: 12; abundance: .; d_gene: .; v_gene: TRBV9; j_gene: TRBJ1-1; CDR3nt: TGTGCCAGCAGCTCAAGGGTTGGGGAAGCTTTCTTT; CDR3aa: CASSSRVGEAFF
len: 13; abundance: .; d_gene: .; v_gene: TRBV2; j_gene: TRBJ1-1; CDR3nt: TGTGCCAGCACCATAAGTCTGAACACTGAAGCTTTCTTT; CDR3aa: CASTISLNTEAFF
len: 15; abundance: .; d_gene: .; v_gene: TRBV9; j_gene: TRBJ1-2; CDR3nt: TGTGCCAGCAGCGTAGTCCCGAATCCTAACTATGGCTACACCTTC; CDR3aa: CASSVVPNPNYGYTF
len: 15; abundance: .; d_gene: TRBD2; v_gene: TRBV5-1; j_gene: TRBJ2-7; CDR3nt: TGCGCCAGCAGCTTGGTGGGCGGGAGTACCGGCGAGCAGTACTTC; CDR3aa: CASSLVGGSTGEQYF
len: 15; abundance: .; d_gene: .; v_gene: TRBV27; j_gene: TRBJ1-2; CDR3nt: TGTGCCAGCAGTTTATCGCAGGGCGAATTATCCGGCTACACCTTC; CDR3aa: CASSLSQGELSGYTF
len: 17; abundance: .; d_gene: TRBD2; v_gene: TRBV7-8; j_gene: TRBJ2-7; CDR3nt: TGTGCCAGCAGCCCGGAGGCGGGAGGGCGGAGCTCCTACGAGCAGTACTTC; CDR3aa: CASSPEAGGRSSYEQYF
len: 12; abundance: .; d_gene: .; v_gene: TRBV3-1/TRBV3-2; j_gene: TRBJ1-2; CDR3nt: TGTGCCAGCAGCCAAGGGAGAACCGGCTACACCTTC; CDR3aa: CASSQGRTGYTF
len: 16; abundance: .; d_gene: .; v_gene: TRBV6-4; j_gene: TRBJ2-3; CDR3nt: TGTGCCAGCAGTGACTCGACAGGGACTAGCACAGATACGCAGTATTTT; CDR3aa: CASSDSTGTSTDTQYF
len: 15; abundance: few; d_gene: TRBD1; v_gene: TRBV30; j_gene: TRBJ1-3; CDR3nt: TGTGCCTGGAACCCTCAGGACAGGAGATGGAACACCATATATTTT; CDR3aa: CAWNPQDRRWNTIYF
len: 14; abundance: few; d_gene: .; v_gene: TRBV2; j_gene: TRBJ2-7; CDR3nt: TGTGCCAGCAGTATTGACAGGAACTCCTACGAGCAGTACTTC; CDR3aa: CASSIDRNSYEQYF
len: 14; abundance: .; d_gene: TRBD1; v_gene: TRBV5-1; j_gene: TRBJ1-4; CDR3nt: TGCGCCAGCAGCTTAGGACAGGGCAATGAAAAACTGTTTTTT; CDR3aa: CASSLGQGNEKLFF
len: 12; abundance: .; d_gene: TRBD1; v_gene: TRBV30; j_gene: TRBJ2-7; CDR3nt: TGTGCCTGGGGACAGGGGGCCCACGAGCAGTACTTC; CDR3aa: CAWGQGAHEQYF
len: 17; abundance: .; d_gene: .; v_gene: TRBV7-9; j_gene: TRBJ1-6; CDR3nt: TGTGCCAGCAGCTTGATCGGAGGGTGGACTGGAAATTCACCCCTCCACTTT; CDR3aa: CASSLIGGWTGNSPLHF
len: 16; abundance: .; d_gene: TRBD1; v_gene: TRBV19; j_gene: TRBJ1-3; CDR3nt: TGTGCCAGTAGCCGAAGGCGGCAGGGGGGAGGAAACACCATATATTTT; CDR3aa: CASSRRRQGGGNTIYF